The clone carrying this T cell receptor (beta chain) was seen a handful of times. The antigen is undetermined. TCRdb processed the 5' RACE reads anew with MiXCR; each CDR3 protein has one entry. The data show around 100,000 distinct CDR3 sequences, roughly 9% seen once. The record originates from a study of CD8 T cells in ankylosing spondylitis. Findings of the study overall: The study looked at matched synovial fluid samples from ankylosing spondylitis patients. Disease-linked clones were reported to be significantly enriched there. Clones that were linked to disease were CD8+ and were relatively rare in peripheral blood. Seemingly distinctive of ankylosing spondylitis blood was a TCR beta motif formed by eight highly homologous variants.

This CDR3 region has 15 residues. V gave up 1 base and J gave up 1 base, with 7 bases separating them. CDR1 is MNHNS, CDR2 SASEGT, per germline. This clonotype originated in a male donor with ankylosing spondylitis. Sample: blood, either unsorted or a sorted T cell fraction (not recorded which). This chain links TRBV6-1 with TRBJ2-2; D gene uncertain. CDR3: CASSEERRNTGELFF. The CDR3 coding sequence is TGTGCCAGCAGTGAAGAAAGACGGAACACCGGGGAGCTGTTTTTT.